The rows below give T cell receptor beta chains drawn from one sample of a study of molecular identifiers for immune sequencing clone quantification. MiXCR, applied by TCRdb to the PCR reads, yields one record per CDR3 protein. The sample has more than 70,000 distinct CDR3 sequences, 21% seen once. Source material: naive CD8+ T cells from blood, with Jurkat cell RNA spiked in. These receptors were obtained from a human donor in good health. Some libraries in this study had Jurkat cell RNA spiked in. The CDR3 runs from the conserved cysteine through the conserved F or W. Fields, in order: clone size, D gene, V gene, J gene, CDR3 protein, CDR3 DNA. A D gene is named only where the DNA matches it firmly. Not every row has a clone size; where given, it reads once, few, many or a size class.

size: many
D: .
V: TRBV27
J: TRBJ2-3
CDR3: CASSPMGPLDTDTQYF
DNA: TGTGCCAGCAGTCCAATGGGACCCTTGGACACAGATACGCAGTATTTT

size: many
D: .
V: TRBV4-3
J: TRBJ2-7
CDR3: CASSQSRGSYEQYF
DNA: TGCGCCAGCAGCCAGAGTCGGGGTAGCTACGAGCAGTACTTC

size: many
D: .
V: TRBV20-1
J: TRBJ2-3
CDR3: CSARESVAVWTPDTQYF
DNA: TGCAGTGCTAGAGAATCGGTAGCGGTCTGGACCCCAGATACGCAGTATTTT

size: many
D: .
V: TRBV7-9
J: TRBJ1-1
CDR3: CASSLSTAGYTEAFF
DNA: TGTGCCAGCAGCTTAAGTACGGCGGGGTACACTGAAGCTTTCTTT

size: .
D: TRBD2
V: TRBV4-1
J: TRBJ2-1
CDR3: CASSQLAGGLLDEQFF
DNA: TGCGCCAGCAGCCAACTAGCGGGGGGGCTTTTGGATGAGCAGTTCTTC

size: many
D: .
V: TRBV12-3/TRBV12-4
J: TRBJ2-7
CDR3: CASSLSGVEQYF
DNA: TGTGCCAGCAGTTTAAGTGGGGTCGAGCAGTACTTC

size: .
D: .
V: TRBV27
J: TRBJ1-1
CDR3: CASSPSSRAYTEAFF
DNA: TGTGCCAGCAGTCCGTCCAGTAGAGCGTACACTGAAGCTTTCTTT

size: many
D: TRBD2
V: TRBV7-9
J: TRBJ2-3
CDR3: CASSQDLAGRTMHTQYF
DNA: TGTGCCAGCAGTCAGGATTTAGCGGGAAGGACCATGCATACGCAGTATTTT

size: many
D: .
V: TRBV4-3
J: TRBJ2-3
CDR3: CASSRLTGGTDTQYF
DNA: TGCGCCAGCAGCCGTCTTACGGGGGGCACAGATACGCAGTATTTT

size: few
D: TRBD1
V: TRBV6-1
J: TRBJ2-1
CDR3: CASPTPSGDIQGELANEQFF
DNA: TGTGCCAGCCCTACCCCGTCTGGGGATATTCAGGGGGAGCTTGCTAATGAGCAGTTCTTC

size: many
D: .
V: TRBV18
J: TRBJ2-1
CDR3: CASSPLAANEQFF
DNA: TGTGCCAGCTCACCACTCGCGGCCAATGAGCAGTTCTTC

size: few
D: .
V: TRBV27
J: TRBJ2-1
CDR3: CASKPSGYNEQFF
DNA: TGTGCCAGCAAGCCTAGTGGTTACAATGAGCAGTTCTTC

size: few
D: .
V: TRBV6-6
J: TRBJ2-1
CDR3: CASSYSDGPPRDEQFF
DNA: TGTGCCAGCAGTTACTCCGATGGACCCCCCCGGGATGAGCAGTTCTTC

size: once
D: .
V: TRBV5-1
J: TRBJ2-7
CDR3: CASSPGFGPSYEQYF
DNA: TGCGCCAGCAGCCCCGGATTTGGGCCCTCCTACGAGCAGTACTTC

size: many
D: .
V: TRBV9
J: TRBJ1-2
CDR3: CASSVEEPGYGYTF
DNA: TGTGCCAGCAGCGTAGAAGAACCTGGCTATGGCTACACCTTC

size: many
D: .
V: TRBV7-9
J: TRBJ1-1
CDR3: CASSLGAGRMNTEAFF
DNA: TGTGCCAGCAGCTTAGGGGCAGGGAGGATGAACACTGAAGCTTTCTTT

size: many
D: .
V: TRBV9
J: TRBJ2-3
CDR3: CASSPWGGQTNTDTQYF
DNA: TGTGCCAGCAGCCCCTGGGGGGGGCAGACTAACACAGATACGCAGTATTTT

size: .
D: .
V: TRBV19
J: TRBJ2-1
CDR3: CASSIGHNERFF
DNA: TGTGCCAGTAGTATCGGCCACAATGAGCGGTTCTTC

size: .
D: .
V: TRBV30
J: TRBJ2-7
CDR3: CAWSYLGGPTYEQYF
DNA: TGTGCCTGGAGTTACCTCGGTGGTCCTACCTACGAGCAGTACTTC

size: few
D: TRBD1
V: TRBV6-2/TRBV6-3
J: TRBJ2-7
CDR3: CASSPQGVYEQYF
DNA: TGTGCCAGCAGCCCACAGGGGGTGTACGAGCAGTACTTC

size: many
D: TRBD1
V: TRBV4-1
J: TRBJ1-1
CDR3: CASSQEGQAGGTEAFF
DNA: TGCGCCAGCAGCCAAGAGGGCCAGGCAGGGGGCACTGAAGCTTTCTTT

size: few
D: TRBD2
V: TRBV4-3
J: TRBJ2-7
CDR3: CASSQDLWTSGNEQYF
DNA: TGCGCCAGCAGCCAAGATCTTTGGACTAGCGGGAACGAGCAGTACTTC

size: many
D: .
V: TRBV7-2
J: TRBJ2-1
CDR3: CASSQDSYNEQFF
DNA: TGTGCCAGCAGCCAAGACTCCTACAATGAGCAGTTCTTC

size: many
D: TRBD1
V: TRBV5-1
J: TRBJ1-5
CDR3: CASSLDPGQNQPQHF
DNA: TGCGCCAGCAGCTTGGACCCGGGACAGAATCAGCCCCAGCATTTT

size: many
D: .
V: TRBV28
J: TRBJ2-7
CDR3: CASSPRTSWGSYEQYF
DNA: TGTGCCAGCAGTCCCCGAACGTCATGGGGCTCCTACGAGCAGTACTTC

size: many
D: .
V: TRBV4-3
J: TRBJ1-2
CDR3: CASSQDLGQIYTF
DNA: TGCGCCAGCAGCCAAGATTTAGGACAGATCTACACCTTC

size: .
D: .
V: TRBV6-6
J: TRBJ2-7
CDR3: CASGWDFYELYF
DNA: TGTGCCAGCGGTTGGGACTTCTACGAGCTGTACTTC

size: .
D: TRBD1
V: TRBV24-1
J: TRBJ2-5
CDR3: CATSDETGTNQETQYF
DNA: TGTGCCACCAGTGATGAGACAGGGACGAACCAAGAGACCCAGTACTTC

size: .
D: .
V: TRBV18
J: TRBJ2-7
CDR3: CASSPPDSYEQYF
DNA: TGTGCCAGCTCACCACCGGATTCCTACGAGCAGTACTTC

size: many
D: TRBD2
V: TRBV12-3/TRBV12-4
J: TRBJ2-3
CDR3: CASSLLAGGSATDTQYF
DNA: TGTGCCAGCAGTCTCCTAGCGGGGGGGTCCGCCACAGATACGCAGTATTTT

size: many
D: TRBD2
V: TRBV5-6
J: TRBJ2-7
CDR3: CASGFRDYSYEQYF
DNA: TGTGCCAGCGGATTCCGGGACTACTCCTACGAGCAGTACTTC

size: few
D: TRBD1
V: TRBV6-2/TRBV6-3
J: TRBJ2-1
CDR3: CASSNSGQGPYNEQFF
DNA: TGTGCCAGCAGTAATTCTGGACAGGGTCCCTACAATGAGCAGTTCTTC

size: many
D: .
V: TRBV20-1
J: TRBJ2-3
CDR3: CSARDEADTDTQYF
DNA: TGCAGTGCTAGAGATGAAGCGGACACAGATACGCAGTATTTT

size: few
D: TRBD1
V: TRBV20-1
J: TRBJ1-5
CDR3: CSAGGLRGQQPQHF
DNA: TGCAGTGCAGGGGGGTTAAGGGGGCAACAGCCCCAGCATTTT

size: many
D: TRBD1
V: TRBV20-1
J: TRBJ1-5
CDR3: CSARTTGVNQPQHF
DNA: TGCAGTGCTAGAACTACAGGGGTCAATCAGCCCCAGCATTTT

size: few
D: .
V: TRBV29-1
J: TRBJ1-4
CDR3: CSVWGADEKLFF
DNA: TGCAGCGTTTGGGGAGCGGATGAAAAACTGTTTTTT

size: .
D: .
V: TRBV7-9
J: TRBJ2-5
CDR3: CASSSGTPEIQYF
DNA: TGTGCCAGCAGCTCCGGGACCCCAGAGATACAGTACTTC

size: many
D: TRBD1
V: TRBV13
J: TRBJ2-3
CDR3: CASSSWDRVTDTQYF
DNA: TGTGCCAGCAGCTCTTGGGACAGGGTTACAGATACGCAGTATTTT

size: few
D: .
V: TRBV12-5
J: TRBJ1-6
CDR3: CASVDGGAGYNSPLHF
DNA: TGTGCTAGTGTAGACGGGGGGGCGGGATATAATTCACCCCTCCACTTT

size: many
D: TRBD2
V: TRBV7-6
J: TRBJ2-3
CDR3: CASSLGYAGADTQYF
DNA: TGTGCCAGCAGCTTAGGTTATGCGGGGGCAGATACGCAGTATTTT